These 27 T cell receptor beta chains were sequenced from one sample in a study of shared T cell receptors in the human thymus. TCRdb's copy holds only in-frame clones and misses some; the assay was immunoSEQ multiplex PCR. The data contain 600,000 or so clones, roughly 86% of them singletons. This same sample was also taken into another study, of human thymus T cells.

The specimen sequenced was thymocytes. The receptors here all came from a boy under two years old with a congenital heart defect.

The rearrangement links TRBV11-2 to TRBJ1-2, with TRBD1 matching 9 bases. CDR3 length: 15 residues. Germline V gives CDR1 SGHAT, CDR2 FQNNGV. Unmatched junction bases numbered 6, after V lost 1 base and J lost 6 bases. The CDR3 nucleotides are TGTGCCAGCAGCTTAGGGGGGACAGGGTGGGATGGCTACACCTTC. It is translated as CASSLGGTGWDGYTF. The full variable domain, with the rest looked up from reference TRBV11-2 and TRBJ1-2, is EAGVAQSPRYKIIEKRQSVAFWCNPISGHATLYWYQQILGQGPKLLIQFQNNGVVDDSQLPKDRFSAERLKGVDSTLKIQPAKLEDSAVYLCASSLGGTGWDGYTFGSGTRLTVV.

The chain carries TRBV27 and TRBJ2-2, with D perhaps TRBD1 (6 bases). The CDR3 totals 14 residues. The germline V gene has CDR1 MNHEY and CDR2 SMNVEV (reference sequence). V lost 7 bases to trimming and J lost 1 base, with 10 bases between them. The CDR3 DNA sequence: TGTGCCAGCACTGACAGGCTGAACACCGGGGAGCTGTTTTTT. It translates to CASTDRLNTGELFF.

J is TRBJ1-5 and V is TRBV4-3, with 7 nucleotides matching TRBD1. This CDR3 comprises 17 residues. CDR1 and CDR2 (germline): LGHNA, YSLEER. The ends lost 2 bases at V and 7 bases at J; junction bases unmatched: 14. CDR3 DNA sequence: TGCGCCAGCAGCCAATCAACGGGCGGAGGGGGCTTCCAGCCCCAGCATTTT. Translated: CASSQSTGGGGFQPQHF.

The CDR3 is CASSHGADGSNDGSEKLFF. CDR3 in DNA: TGCGCCAGCAGCCATGGGGCGGACGGTTCTAACGACGGTAGTGAAAAACTGTTTTTT. The V call is TRBV4-1, the J call TRBJ1-4; perhaps TRBD1 as D (5 bases). CDR3 length equals 19 residues. The germline gives CDR1 MGHRA, CDR2 YSYEKL. Trimming took 3 bases from V and 7 from J, leaving 27 bases between them.

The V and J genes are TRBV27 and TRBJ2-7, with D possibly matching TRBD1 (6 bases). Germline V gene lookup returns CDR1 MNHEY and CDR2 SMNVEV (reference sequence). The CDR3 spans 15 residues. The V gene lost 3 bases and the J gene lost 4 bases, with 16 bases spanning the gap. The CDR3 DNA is TGTGCCAGCAGTTTTGGGGGCGACCGACCTTACGAGCAGTACTTC. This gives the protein CASSFGGDRPYEQYF.

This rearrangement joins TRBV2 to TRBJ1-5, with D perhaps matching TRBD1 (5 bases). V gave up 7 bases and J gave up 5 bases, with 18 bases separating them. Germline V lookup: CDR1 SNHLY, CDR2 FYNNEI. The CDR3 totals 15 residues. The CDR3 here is CASTLGGGVDQPQHF. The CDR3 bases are TGTGCCAGCACCCTCGGGGGAGGTGTTGATCAGCCCCAGCATTTT.

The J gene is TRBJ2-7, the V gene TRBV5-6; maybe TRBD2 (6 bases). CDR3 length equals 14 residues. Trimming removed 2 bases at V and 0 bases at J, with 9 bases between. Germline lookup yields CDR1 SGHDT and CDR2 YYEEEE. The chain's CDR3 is CASSLERVSYEQYF. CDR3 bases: TGTGCCAGCAGCTTAGAGCGGGTCTCCTACGAGCAGTACTTC.

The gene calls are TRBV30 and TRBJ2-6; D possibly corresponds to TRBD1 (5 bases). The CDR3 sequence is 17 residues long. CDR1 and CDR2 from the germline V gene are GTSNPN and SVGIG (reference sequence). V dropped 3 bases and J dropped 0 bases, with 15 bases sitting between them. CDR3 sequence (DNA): TGTGCCTGGAGCGAAGGGTCAGGGCCCTCTGGGGCCAACGTCCTGACTTTC. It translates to CAWSEGSGPSGANVLTF. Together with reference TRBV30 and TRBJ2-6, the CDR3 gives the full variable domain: SQTIHQWPATLVQPVGSPLSLECTVEGTSNPNLYWYRQAAGRGLQLLFYSVGIGQISSEVPQNLSASRPQDRQFILSSKKLLLSDSGFYLCAWSEGSGPSGANVLTFGAGSRLTVL.

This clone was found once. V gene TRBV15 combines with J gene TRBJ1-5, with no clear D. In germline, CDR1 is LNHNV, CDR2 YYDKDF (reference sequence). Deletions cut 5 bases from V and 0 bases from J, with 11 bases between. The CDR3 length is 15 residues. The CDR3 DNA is TGTGCCACCAGCTGCACTTTAAGTAGCAATCAGCCCCAGCATTTT. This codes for CATSCTLSSNQPQHF.

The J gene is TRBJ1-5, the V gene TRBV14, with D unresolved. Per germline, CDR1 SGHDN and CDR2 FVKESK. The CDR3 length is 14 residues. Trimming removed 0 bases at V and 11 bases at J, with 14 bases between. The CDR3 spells CASSQDYRRTSQHF. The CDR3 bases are TGTGCCAGCAGCCAAGACTATAGAAGGACTTCCCAGCATTTT.

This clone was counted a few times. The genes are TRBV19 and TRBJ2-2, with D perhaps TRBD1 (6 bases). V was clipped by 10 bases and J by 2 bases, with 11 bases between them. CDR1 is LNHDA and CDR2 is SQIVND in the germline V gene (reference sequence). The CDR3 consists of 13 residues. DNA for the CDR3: TGTGCCACCCAGGGGCCCAACACCGGGGAGCTGTTTTTT. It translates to CATQGPNTGELFF.

The CDR3 DNA follows: TGTGCCATCAGTTTGGGGCTAGGGAATTCACCCCTCCACTTT. Translating it yields CAISLGLGNSPLHF. The V gene is TRBV10-3, the J gene TRBJ1-6; D is possibly TRBD1 (5 bases). CDR3 length equals 14 residues. Germline CDR1 and CDR2: ENHRY and SYGVKD. V was trimmed by 5 bases and J by 7 bases, leaving 12 bases between them.

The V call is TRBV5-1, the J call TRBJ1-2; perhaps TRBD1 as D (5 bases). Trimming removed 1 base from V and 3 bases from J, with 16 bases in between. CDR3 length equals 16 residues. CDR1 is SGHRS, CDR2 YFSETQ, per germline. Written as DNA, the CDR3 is TGCGCCAGCAGCTTGAATTTAACGGGCAGGGACTATGGCTACACCTTC. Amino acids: CASSLNLTGRDYGYTF.

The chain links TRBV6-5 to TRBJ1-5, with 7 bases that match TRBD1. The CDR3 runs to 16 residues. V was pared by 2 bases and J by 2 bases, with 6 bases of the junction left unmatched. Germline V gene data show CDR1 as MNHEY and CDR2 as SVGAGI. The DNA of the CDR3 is TGTGCCAGCAGTTACGGGGTTACAGGGGGCAATCAGCCCCAGCATTTT. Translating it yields CASSYGVTGGNQPQHF.

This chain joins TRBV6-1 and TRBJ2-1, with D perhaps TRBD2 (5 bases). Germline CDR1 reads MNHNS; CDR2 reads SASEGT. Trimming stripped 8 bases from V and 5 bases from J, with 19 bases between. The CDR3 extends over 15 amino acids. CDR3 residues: CASGETLPRDNEQFF. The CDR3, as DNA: TGTGCCAGCGGGGAGACTTTGCCCCGGGACAATGAGCAGTTCTTC.

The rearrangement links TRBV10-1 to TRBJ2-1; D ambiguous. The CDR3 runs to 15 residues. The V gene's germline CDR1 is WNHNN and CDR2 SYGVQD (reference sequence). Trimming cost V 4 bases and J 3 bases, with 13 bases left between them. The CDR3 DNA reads TGCGCCAGCAGTGCGGAAGCTAGAGACTACAATGAGCAGTTCTTC. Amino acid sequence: CASSAEARDYNEQFF.

In DNA, the CDR3 is TGCAGTGCGGAGCTGATCTACGAGCAGTACTTC. This translates into CSAELIYEQYF. The chain employs TRBV20-1 and TRBJ2-7, with no clear D. Germline CDR1 DFQATT, CDR2 SNEGSKA (reference sequence). The CDR3 is 11 amino acids. V shed 6 bases and J shed 3 bases, with 9 bases lying between them.

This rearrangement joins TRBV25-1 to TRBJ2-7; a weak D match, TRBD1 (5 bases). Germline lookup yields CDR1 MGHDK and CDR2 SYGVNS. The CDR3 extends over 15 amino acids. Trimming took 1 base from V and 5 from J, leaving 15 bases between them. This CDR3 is CASSESGRARNEQYF. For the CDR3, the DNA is TGTGCCAGCAGTGAATCCGGCAGGGCTCGGAACGAGCAGTACTTC.

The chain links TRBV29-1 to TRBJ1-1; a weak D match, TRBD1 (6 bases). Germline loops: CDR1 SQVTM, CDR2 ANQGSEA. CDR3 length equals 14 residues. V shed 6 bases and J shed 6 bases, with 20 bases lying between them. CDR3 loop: CSVRNDRLYPEAFF. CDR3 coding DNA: TGCAGCGTCCGAAACGACAGGTTGTACCCTGAAGCTTTCTTT.

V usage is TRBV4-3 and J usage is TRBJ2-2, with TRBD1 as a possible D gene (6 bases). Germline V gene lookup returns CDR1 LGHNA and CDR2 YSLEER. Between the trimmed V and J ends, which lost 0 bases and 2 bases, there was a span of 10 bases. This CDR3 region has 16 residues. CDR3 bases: TGCGCCAGCAGCCAAGATCAGGGGCGCAACACCGGGGAGCTGTTTTTT. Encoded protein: CASSQDQGRNTGELFF.

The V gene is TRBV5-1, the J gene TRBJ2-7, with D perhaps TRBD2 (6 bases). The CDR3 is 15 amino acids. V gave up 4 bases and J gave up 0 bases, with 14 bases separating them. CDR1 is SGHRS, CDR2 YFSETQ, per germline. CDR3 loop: CASSLDGGDSYEQYF. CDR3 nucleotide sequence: TGCGCCAGCAGCCTTGACGGCGGGGACTCCTACGAGCAGTACTTC.

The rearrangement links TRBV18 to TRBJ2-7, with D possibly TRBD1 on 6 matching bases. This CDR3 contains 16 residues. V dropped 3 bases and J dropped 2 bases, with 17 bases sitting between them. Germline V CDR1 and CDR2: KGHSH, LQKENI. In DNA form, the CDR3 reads TGTGCCAGCTCACCCTCTCATCCAGGGGACACCTACGAGCAGTACTTC. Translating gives CASSPSHPGDTYEQYF.

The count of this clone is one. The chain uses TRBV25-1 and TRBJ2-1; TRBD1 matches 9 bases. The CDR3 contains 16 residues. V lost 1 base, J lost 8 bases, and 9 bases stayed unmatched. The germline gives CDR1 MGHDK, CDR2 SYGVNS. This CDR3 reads CASSEWRTGVADEQFF. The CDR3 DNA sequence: TGTGCCAGCAGTGAATGGAGGACAGGGGTAGCGGATGAGCAGTTCTTC. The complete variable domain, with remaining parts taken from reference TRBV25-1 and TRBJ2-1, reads EADIYQTPRYLVIGTGKKITLECSQTMGHDKMYWYQQDPGMELHLIHYSYGVNSTEKGDLSSESTVSRIRTEHFPLTLESARPSHTSQYLCASSEWRTGVADEQFFGPGTRLTVL.

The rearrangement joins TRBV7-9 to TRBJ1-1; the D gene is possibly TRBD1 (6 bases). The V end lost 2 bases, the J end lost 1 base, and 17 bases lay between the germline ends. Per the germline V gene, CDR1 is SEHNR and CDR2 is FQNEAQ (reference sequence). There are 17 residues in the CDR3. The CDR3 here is CASSLWRLGGKNTEAFF. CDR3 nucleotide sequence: TGTGCCAGCAGCTTATGGCGGTTAGGGGGTAAGAACACTGAAGCTTTCTTT.

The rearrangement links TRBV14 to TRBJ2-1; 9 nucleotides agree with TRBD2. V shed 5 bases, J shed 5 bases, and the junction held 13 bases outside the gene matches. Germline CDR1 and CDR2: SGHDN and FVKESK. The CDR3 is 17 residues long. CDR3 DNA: TGTGCCAGCAGCGAAGGGATGATGGGGACTAGCAACAATGAGCAGTTCTTC. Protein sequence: CASSEGMMGTSNNEQFF.

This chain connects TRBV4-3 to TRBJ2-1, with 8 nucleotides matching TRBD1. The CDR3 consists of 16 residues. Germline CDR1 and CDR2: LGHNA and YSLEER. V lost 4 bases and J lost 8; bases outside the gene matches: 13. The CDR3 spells CASSPLPRQGIHEQFF. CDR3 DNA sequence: TGCGCCAGCAGCCCCCTCCCAAGACAGGGGATCCATGAGCAGTTCTTC.

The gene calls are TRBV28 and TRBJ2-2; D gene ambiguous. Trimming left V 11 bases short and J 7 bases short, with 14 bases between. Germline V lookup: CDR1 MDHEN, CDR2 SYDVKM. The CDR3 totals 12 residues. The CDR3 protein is CAASVGSGELFF. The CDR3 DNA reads TGTGCCGCCTCGGTGGGCAGCGGGGAGCTGTTTTTT.